This entry describes one TCR beta chain. Original analysis: By means of reference gene primer amplification, nucleated cell counts were estimated. TCRdb's table, derived via immunoSEQ multiplex PCR, lists solely in-frame clones and lacks some. Clone size and the V and J calls come from that table; the DNA yielded D and trimming. Seen here are approximately 300,000 clones, roughly 87% observed once, and the top ten hold 2.2%. CDR3 length: 16 amino acids. Germline CDR1 reads KGHDR; CDR2 reads SFDVKD. Trimming cost V 3 bases and J 4 bases; bases outside gene matches: 8. The data are from a study of blood T cell repertoires in COVID-19. Study at large: In each case, the material was cDNA or gDNA derived from T cells, B-cell-depleted T cells, or PBMCs.

This clonotype was sampled from a woman in her forties or fifties who had recovered from COVID-19. V usage is TRBV24-1 and J usage is TRBJ2-1; 7 nucleotides align to TRBD1. The sequenced material came from peripheral blood. Here the CDR3 DNA reads TGTGCCACCAGTGATCCGAACGGACAGGAGTACAATGAGCAGTTCTTC. Its translation: CATSDPNGQEYNEQFF.